Shown below are 23 T cell receptor beta chains from a single sample sequenced in a study of CD8 T cells in ankylosing spondylitis. TCRdb called the 5' RACE reads again in MiXCR, with one record for every CDR3 protein. The top ten clones hold just under 3% of a sample with roughly 120,000 distinct CDR3 sequences, roughly 13% of them seen once. The material sequenced was blood, either unsorted or a sorted T cell fraction (not recorded which). The receptor set was obtained from a female donor with ankylosing spondylitis or in good health (not recorded which).

The table lists this clonotype with a few counts. The gene calls are TRBV5-5 and TRBJ2-3, with D uncertain. Germline lookup yields CDR1 SGHKS and CDR2 YYEKEE (reference sequence). The CDR3 length is 13 residues. Trimming shortened V by 3 bases and J by 0 bases, and 5 bases separated the two germline ends. As DNA, the CDR3 is TGTGCCAGCAGCTCCCCTAGCACAGATACGCAGTATTTT. Translating it yields CASSSPSTDTQYF.

This clonotype was recorded many times. This chain connects TRBV6-1 to TRBJ1-6; D is ambiguous. In germline, CDR1 is MNHNS, CDR2 SASEGT. V was trimmed by 3 bases and J by 7 bases, leaving 10 bases between them. CDR3 length equals 14 residues. CDR3 nucleotide sequence: TGTGCCAGCAGTGAGAGGGAGCAAAATTCACCCCTCCACTTT. It codes for CASSEREQNSPLHF.

This chain joins TRBV12-3 or TRBV12-4 and TRBJ1-1; 11 bases fit TRBD1. J lost 11 bases, V lost 6 bases, and 11 bases had no gene match. This CDR3 spans 14 amino acids. The CDR3 region is CASSPTGQGAGAFF. The CDR3 region has the DNA TGTGCCAGCAGCCCAACTGGACAGGGGGCGGGGGCTTTCTTT.

This clonotype was observed at least ten times. The V and J genes are TRBV29-1 and TRBJ1-2; tentative D call: TRBD1 (6 bases). Per the germline V gene, CDR1 is SQVTM and CDR2 is ANQGSEA. Trimming removed 7 bases from V and 5 bases from J, with 14 bases in between. The CDR3 sequence is 12 residues long. The CDR3 region is CSAAGQQYGYTF. CDR3 coding DNA: TGCAGCGCCGCCGGACAGCAGTATGGCTACACCTTC. Full variable domain (outside the CDR3, taken from reference TRBV29-1 and TRBJ1-2): SAVISQKPSRDICQRGTSLTIQCQVDSQVTMMFWYRQQPGQSLTLIATANQGSEATYESGFVIDKFPISRPNLTFSTLTVSNMSPEDSSIYLCSAAGQQYGYTFGSGTRLTVV.

In this sample, this clonotype turned up many times. The J gene is TRBJ2-1, the V gene TRBV7-2, with D unresolved. The CDR3 runs to 14 residues. The germline gives CDR1 SGHTA, CDR2 FQGNSA. Trimming removed 5 bases from V and 4 bases from J, with 12 bases in between. The CDR3 nucleotides read TGTGCCAGCAGCGTCCTGGCGAGTTACAATGAGCAGTTCTTC. It encodes CASSVLASYNEQFF.

The chain links TRBV15 to TRBJ1-1, with no clear D. The germline V gene has CDR1 LNHNV and CDR2 YYDKDF (reference sequence). The length of the CDR3 is 15 residues. V was trimmed by 2 bases and J by 1 base, leaving 11 bases between them. As DNA, the CDR3 is TGTGCCACCAGCAGATTAGTGACTGAGAACACTGAAGCTTTCTTT. Protein: CATSRLVTENTEAFF.

Remarks on this clonotype: At one boundary the junction diverges from the germline segment, which might be a read error. The V call is TRBV12-3 or TRBV12-4, the J call TRBJ2-1; D unresolved. The CDR3 sequence is 13 residues long. CDR3 bases: TGTGCCAGCAGTTCCGGGCCGTACAATGAGCAGCTCTTC. Amino acids: CASSSGPYNEQLF.

The chain joins TRBV15 to TRBJ1-3; a weak D match, TRBD1 (5 bases). The CDR3 is made up of 17 amino acids. The germline gives CDR1 LNHNV, CDR2 YYDKDF (reference sequence). Trimming removed 4 bases at V and 2 bases at J, with 18 bases between. CDR3 region: CATSMNRDSSPGNTIYF. In DNA, the CDR3 is TGTGCCACCAGCATGAATAGAGACAGTTCCCCTGGAAACACCATATATTTT. The variable domain in full, with the rest retrieved from reference TRBV15 and TRBJ1-3, is DAMVIQNPRYQVTQFGKPVTLSCSQTLNHNVMYWYQQKSSQAPKLLFHYYDKDFNNEADTPDNFQSRRPNTSFCFLDIRSPGLGDTAMYLCATSMNRDSSPGNTIYFGEGSWLTVV.

J is TRBJ2-1 and V is TRBV9, with D maybe TRBD2 (5 bases). V was cut by 6 bases and J by 0 bases, with 13 bases left in between. CDR3 size: 15 residues. Germline CDR1 and CDR2: SGDLS and YYNGEE. The CDR3 spells CASTLSGFSYNEQFF. In DNA, the CDR3 is TGTGCCAGCACCCTTTCGGGATTCTCCTACAATGAGCAGTTCTTC.

The V call is TRBV7-2, the J call TRBJ1-4, with 9 bases aligning to TRBD1. CDR1 is SGHTA, CDR2 FQGNSA, per germline. Trimming took 0 bases from V and 2 from J; bases not matched to a gene: 10. This CDR3 is 19 amino acids long. The CDR3 region has the DNA TGTGCCAGCAGCTTAGCACCCGGGACAGGGAGGTCGACTAATGAAAAACTGTTTTTT. Translating gives CASSLAPGTGRSTNEKLFF.

This clonotype has only a few counts. The V call is TRBV5-1, the J call TRBJ2-7; 11 bases agree with TRBD2. Per the germline V gene, CDR1 is SGHRS and CDR2 is YFSETQ. This CDR3 has 15 residues. The V gene end was trimmed by 5 bases and the J gene end by 0 bases; junction bases not matched to a gene: 4. CDR3 nucleotide sequence: TGCGCCAGCAGTCGAACTAGCGGGAGCTCCTACGAGCAGTACTTC. Amino acid sequence: CASSRTSGSSYEQYF.

This clonotype came up a few times. V usage is TRBV9 and J usage is TRBJ2-1, with 9 bases aligning to TRBD2. J lost 0 bases, V lost 8 bases, and 18 bases had no gene match. CDR1 and CDR2 (germline): SGDLS, YYNGEE. The length of the CDR3 is 19 residues. CDR3: CASKAAGGTVLSSYNEQFF. The DNA of the CDR3 is TGTGCCAGTAAAGCAGCGGGGGGAACCGTACTAAGCTCCTACAATGAGCAGTTCTTC.

This clonotype has a count of ten or more. The CDR3 region has the DNA TGTGCCAGCAGGCGTACCGGGACTTGGAGCACAGATACGCAGTATTTT. Translated, it gives CASRRTGTWSTDTQYF. The gene calls are TRBV12-3 or TRBV12-4 and TRBJ2-3, with a tentative D call TRBD2 (6 bases). The CDR3 has 16 residues. Trimming took off 6 bases at V and 0 bases at J, with 16 bases between the two ends.

This clonotype was recorded a few times. The chain links TRBV12-3 or TRBV12-4 to TRBJ2-7; D ambiguous. This CDR3 spans 15 amino acids. Trimming stripped 2 bases from V and 0 bases from J, with 11 bases between. CDR3 region: CASSLRLGNSYEQYF. The CDR3 DNA reads as TGTGCCAGCAGTTTACGGTTAGGGAACTCCTACGAGCAGTACTTC.

For this clonotype: Relative to the germline gene, one junction end is altered; a read error may explain this. The chain carries TRBV19 and TRBJ2-6; the D gene is possibly TRBD1 (5 bases). The CDR3 consists of 16 residues. CDR1 is LNHDA and CDR2 is SQIVND in the germline V gene (reference sequence). The CDR3 nucleotides are TGTGCCAGTAGTATCAAAAGGGTCTCTGGGGCCAACGTCCCGACTTTC. It encodes CASSIKRVSGANVPTF.

This clonotype has just a few counts. This chain connects TRBV30 to TRBJ2-2; the D call may be TRBD1 or TRBD2 (6 bases each). Trimming pared 1 base from V and 2 bases from J, leaving 17 bases between. The CDR3 contains 17 residues. Per germline, CDR1 GTSNPN and CDR2 SVGIG (reference sequence). DNA for the CDR3: TGTGCCTGGAGTGACCTTTACGGGGGCCATAACACCGGGGAGCTGTTTTTT. It codes for CAWSDLYGGHNTGELFF.

This clonotype was seen a handful of times. CDR3 sequence (DNA): TGTGCCAGCAGCCGAGGGGACAGCTCCTACGAGCAGTACTTC. The encoded protein is CASSRGDSSYEQYF. The V call is TRBV3-1, the J call TRBJ2-7, with 7 bases aligning to TRBD1. Germline V gene lookup returns CDR1 LGHDT and CDR2 YNNKEL (reference sequence). The CDR3 contains 14 residues. J was trimmed by 0 bases and V by 4 bases; bases with no gene match: 3.

This clonotype was seen repeatedly, ten times or more. V usage is TRBV3-1 and J usage is TRBJ2-7; 15 bases map to TRBD2. With V trimmed by 1 base and J by 2 bases, 0 bases remained unmatched. From germline, CDR1 is LGHDT and CDR2 YNNKEL (reference sequence). This CDR3 is 16 amino acids long. The CDR3 nucleotides read TGTGCCAGCAGCCAAGGGACTAGCGGGGGGGCCTACGAGCAGTACTTC. Its translation is CASSQGTSGGAYEQYF.

In this sample, this clonotype turned up many times. The CDR3 DNA follows: TGCGCCAGCAGCTTGGAGGGCGGCGTAGAGACCCAGTACTTC. The encoded protein is CASSLEGGVETQYF. This chain links TRBV5-1 with TRBJ2-5; no reliable D call. The length of the CDR3 is 14 residues. Germline lookup yields CDR1 SGHRS and CDR2 YFSETQ. V lost 0 bases and J lost 4, with 10 bases in between.

This clonotype was recorded at least ten times. V is TRBV19 and J is TRBJ2-2; no reliable D call. The germline CDR1 and CDR2 sequences are LNHDA and SQIVND (reference sequence). Trimming shortened V by 3 bases and J by 0 bases, and 11 bases separated the two germline ends. The CDR3 is 16 amino acids. CDR3 region: CASSILLTANTGELFF. The CDR3, as DNA: TGTGCCAGTAGTATCCTACTTACGGCGAACACCGGGGAGCTGTTTTTT.

This clonotype occurred many times. The V call is TRBV6-5, the J call TRBJ1-4; D is unresolved. The length of the CDR3 is 14 residues. Trimming shortened V by 2 bases and J by 4 bases, and 8 bases separated the two germline ends. CDR1 is MNHEY, CDR2 SVGAGI, per germline. CDR3: CASSYTAINEKLFF. The CDR3, as DNA: TGTGCCAGCAGTTACACAGCTATTAATGAAAAACTGTTTTTT.

The chain links TRBV15 to TRBJ1-5; 7 bases agree with TRBD1. This CDR3 has 15 residues. The V segment lost 0 bases and the J segment 3 bases; nucleotides outside the gene matches: 2. Per the germline V gene, CDR1 is LNHNV and CDR2 is YYDKDF (reference sequence). CDR3: CATSRETGINQPQHF. In DNA, the CDR3 is TGTGCCACCAGCAGAGAGACAGGGATCAATCAGCCCCAGCATTTT.

The rearrangement uses TRBV12-3 or TRBV12-4 and TRBJ2-3; D unclear. This CDR3 has 17 residues. The V end lost 0 bases, the J end lost 6 bases, and 19 bases lay between the germline ends. The CDR3 DNA sequence: TGTGCCAGCAGTTTAGCGCTTGGACGCCACGCAGGTGATACGCAGTATTTT. It specifies CASSLALGRHAGDTQYF.